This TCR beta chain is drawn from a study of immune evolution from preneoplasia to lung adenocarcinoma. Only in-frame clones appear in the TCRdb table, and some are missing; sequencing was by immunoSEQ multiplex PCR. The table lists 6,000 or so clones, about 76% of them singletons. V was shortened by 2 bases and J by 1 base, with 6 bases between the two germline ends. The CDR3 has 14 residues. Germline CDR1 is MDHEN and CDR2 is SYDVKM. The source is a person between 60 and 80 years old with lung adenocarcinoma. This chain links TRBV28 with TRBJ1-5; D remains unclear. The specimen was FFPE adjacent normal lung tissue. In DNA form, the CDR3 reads TGTGCCAGCAGTTTAAGCAGCAGCAATCAGCCCCAGCATTTT. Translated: CASSLSSSNQPQHF.